These T cell receptor beta chains were read from a single sample in a study of CD4+ T cells in melanoma. Sequencing used immunoSEQ multiplex PCR; TCRdb keeps in-frame clones, though not all of them. The table records roughly 15,000 clones, around 70% of them present only once. Input material: cells from a culture (not recorded whether cultured in vitro). Every receptor here comes from a human donor with melanoma. CDR3s include the opening cysteine and the closing phenylalanine or tryptophan. Clone size is shown for a subset of rows, as once, few, many or a class of expanded clone.

TRBJ2-5 | NA | TRBV5-6 | CASSSTSSGTQYF
TRBJ1-2 | NA | TRBV2 | CASKEVGGGGYTF
TRBJ2-6 | NA | TRBV18 | CASSPYRTYSGANVLTF
TRBJ1-5 | NA | TRBV6-1 | CASSQGGKSNQPQHF
TRBJ1-2 | NA | TRBV11-2 | CASSPDRVGYTF
TRBJ1-2 | NA | TRBV6-5 | CASRQTGAHGYTF
TRBJ2-5 | NA | TRBV7-6 | CASSVLTSGDPQETQYF
TRBJ1-6 | NA | TRBV2 | CASRDGTVYSPLHF
TRBJ2-5 | NA | TRBV2 | CASSEWVSGGAYQETQYF
TRBJ2-3 | NA | TRBV7-3 | CASSRGGFGDTQYF
TRBJ2-7 | few | TRBV2 | CASRGTGGEQYF
TRBJ2-7 | NA | TRBV6-6 | CASSYVRRGLTYEQYF
TRBJ2-1 | NA | TRBV20-1 | CSATDEERLFF